The clone carrying this T cell receptor (beta chain) was observed a few times. Extraction and reverse transcription of RNA yielded cDNA as the sequencing template. Sequencing was performed with immunoSEQ multiplex PCR; in TCRdb, only in-frame clones are kept and a portion is missing. The sample lists under 65,000 clones, 44% occurring once. The sorting of PBMCs gave CD4+ and CD8+ T cells. This specimen comes from a study of CD8+ T cells in alopecia areata. The receptor comes from a human donor with alopecia areata. Sequenced sample: NKG2D-low CD8+ T cells sorted from blood.

The chain's CDR3 is CASSFRDRPIQTQYF. In DNA, the CDR3 is TGTGCCAGCAGTTTCCGGGACAGGCCGATACAGACCCAGTACTTC. The chain carries TRBV7-9 and TRBJ2-5; 8 bases are a match to TRBD1. Unmatched junction bases numbered 12, after V lost 6 bases and J lost 6 bases. The CDR3 extends over 15 amino acids. Per the germline V gene, CDR1 is SEHNR and CDR2 is FQNEAQ (reference sequence).